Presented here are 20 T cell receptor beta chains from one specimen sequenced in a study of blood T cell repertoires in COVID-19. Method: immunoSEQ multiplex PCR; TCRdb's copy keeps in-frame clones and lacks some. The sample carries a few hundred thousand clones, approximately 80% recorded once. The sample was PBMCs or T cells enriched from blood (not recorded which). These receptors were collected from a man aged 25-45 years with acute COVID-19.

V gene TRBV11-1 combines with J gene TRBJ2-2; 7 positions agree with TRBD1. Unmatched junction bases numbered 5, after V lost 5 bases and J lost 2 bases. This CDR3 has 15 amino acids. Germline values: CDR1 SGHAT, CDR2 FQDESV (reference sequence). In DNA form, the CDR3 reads TGTGCCAGCAGCCTTTGGGACAGAAACACCGGGGAGCTGTTTTTT. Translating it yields CASSLWDRNTGELFF.

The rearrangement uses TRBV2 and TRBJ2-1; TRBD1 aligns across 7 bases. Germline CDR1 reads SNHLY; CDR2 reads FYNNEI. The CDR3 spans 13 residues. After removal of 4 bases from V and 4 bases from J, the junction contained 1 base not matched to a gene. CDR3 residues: CASSGDSYNEQFF. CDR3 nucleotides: TGTGCCAGCAGTGGGGACAGTTACAATGAGCAGTTCTTC.

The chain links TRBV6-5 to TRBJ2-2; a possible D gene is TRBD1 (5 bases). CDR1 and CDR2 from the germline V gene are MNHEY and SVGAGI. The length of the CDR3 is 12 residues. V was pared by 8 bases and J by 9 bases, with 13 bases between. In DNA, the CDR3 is TGTGCCAGCGGACATTCAGGGCGGGAGCTGTTTTTT. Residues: CASGHSGRELFF.

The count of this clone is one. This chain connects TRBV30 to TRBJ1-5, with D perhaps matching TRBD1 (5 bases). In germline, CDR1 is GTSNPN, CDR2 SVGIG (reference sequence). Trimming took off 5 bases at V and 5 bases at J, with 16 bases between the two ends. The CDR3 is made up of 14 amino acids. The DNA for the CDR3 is TGTGCCTGGGGGATGGGGCAGACGGATCAGCCCCAGCATTTT. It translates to CAWGMGQTDQPQHF.

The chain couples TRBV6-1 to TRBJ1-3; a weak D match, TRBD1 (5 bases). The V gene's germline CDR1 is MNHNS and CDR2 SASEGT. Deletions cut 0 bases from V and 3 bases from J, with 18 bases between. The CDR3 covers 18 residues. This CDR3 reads CASSEAIGGRGNGNTIYF. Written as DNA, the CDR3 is TGTGCCAGCAGTGAAGCAATCGGAGGGAGGGGTAATGGAAACACCATATATTTT.

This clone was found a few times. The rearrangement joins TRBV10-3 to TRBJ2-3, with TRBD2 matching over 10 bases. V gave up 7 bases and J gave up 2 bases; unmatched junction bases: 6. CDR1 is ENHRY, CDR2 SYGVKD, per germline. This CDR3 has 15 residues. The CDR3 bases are TGTGCCATCAATTTAGCGGGGGGACCCACAGATACGCAGTATTTT. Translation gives CAINLAGGPTDTQYF.

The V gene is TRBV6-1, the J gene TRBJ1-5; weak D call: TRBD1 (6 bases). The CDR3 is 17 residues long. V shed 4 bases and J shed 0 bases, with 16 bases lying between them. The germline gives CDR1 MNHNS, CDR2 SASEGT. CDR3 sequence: CASSGSAGVNSNQPQHF. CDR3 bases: TGTGCCAGCAGTGGGTCGGCAGGGGTAAATAGCAATCAGCCCCAGCATTTT.

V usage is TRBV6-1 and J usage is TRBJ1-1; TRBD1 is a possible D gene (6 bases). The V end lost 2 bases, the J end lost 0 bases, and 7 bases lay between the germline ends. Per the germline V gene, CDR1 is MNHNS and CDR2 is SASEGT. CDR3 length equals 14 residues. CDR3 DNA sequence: TGTGCCAGCAGTGAACGGGACATGAACACTGAAGCTTTCTTT. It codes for CASSERDMNTEAFF.

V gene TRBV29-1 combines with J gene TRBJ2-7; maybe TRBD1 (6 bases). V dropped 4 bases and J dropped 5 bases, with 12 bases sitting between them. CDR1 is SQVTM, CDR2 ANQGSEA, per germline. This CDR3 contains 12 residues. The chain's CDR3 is CSVAQGINEQYF. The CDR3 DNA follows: TGCAGCGTTGCACAGGGAATCAACGAGCAGTACTTC.

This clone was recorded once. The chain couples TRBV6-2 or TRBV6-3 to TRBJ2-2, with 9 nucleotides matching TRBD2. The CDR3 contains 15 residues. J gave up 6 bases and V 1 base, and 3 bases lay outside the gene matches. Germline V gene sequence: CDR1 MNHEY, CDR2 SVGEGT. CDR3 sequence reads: CASSYFSGGPGELFF. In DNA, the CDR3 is TGTGCCAGCAGTTACTTTAGCGGGGGACCCGGGGAGCTGTTTTTT.

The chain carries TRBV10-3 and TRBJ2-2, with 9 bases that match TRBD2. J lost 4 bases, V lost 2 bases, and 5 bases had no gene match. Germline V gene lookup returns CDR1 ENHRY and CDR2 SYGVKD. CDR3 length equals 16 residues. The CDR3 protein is CAISEPRGGGTGELFF. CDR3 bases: TGTGCCATCAGTGAGCCCCGCGGGGGGGGCACCGGGGAGCTGTTTTTT.

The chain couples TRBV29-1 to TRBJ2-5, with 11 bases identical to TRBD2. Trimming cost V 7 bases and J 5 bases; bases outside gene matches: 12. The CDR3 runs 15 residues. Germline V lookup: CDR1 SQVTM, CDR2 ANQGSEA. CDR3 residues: CSAYPLAGGRETQYF. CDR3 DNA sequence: TGCAGCGCCTACCCCCTAGCGGGGGGCCGGGAGACCCAGTACTTC.

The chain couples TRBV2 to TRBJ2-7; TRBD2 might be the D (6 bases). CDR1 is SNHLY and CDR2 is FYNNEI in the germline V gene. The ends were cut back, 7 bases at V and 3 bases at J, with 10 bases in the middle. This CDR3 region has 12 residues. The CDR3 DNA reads TGTGCCAGCATGGGGGGTGGCTACGAGCAGTACTTC. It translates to CASMGGGYEQYF. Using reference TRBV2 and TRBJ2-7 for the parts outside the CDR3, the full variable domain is EPEVTQTPSHQVTQMGQEVILRCVPISNHLYFYWYRQILGQKVEFLVSFYNNEISEKSEIFDDQFSVERPDGSNFTLKIRSTKLEDSAMYFCASMGGGYEQYFGPGTRLTVT.

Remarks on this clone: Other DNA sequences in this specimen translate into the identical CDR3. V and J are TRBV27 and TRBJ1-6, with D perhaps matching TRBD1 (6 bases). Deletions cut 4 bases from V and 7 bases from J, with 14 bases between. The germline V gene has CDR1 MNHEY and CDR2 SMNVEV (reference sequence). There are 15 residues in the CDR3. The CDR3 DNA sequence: TGTGCCAGCAGTTCTCCGGGACAACTCAATTCACCCCTCCACTTT. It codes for CASSSPGQLNSPLHF.

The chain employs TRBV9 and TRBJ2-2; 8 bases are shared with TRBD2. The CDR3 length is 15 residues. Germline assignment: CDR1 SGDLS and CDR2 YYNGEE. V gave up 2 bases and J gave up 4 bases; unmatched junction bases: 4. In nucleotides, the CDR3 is TGTGCCAGCAGCGTCGGGGGGGGCCCCACCGGGGAGCTGTTTTTT. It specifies CASSVGGGPTGELFF.

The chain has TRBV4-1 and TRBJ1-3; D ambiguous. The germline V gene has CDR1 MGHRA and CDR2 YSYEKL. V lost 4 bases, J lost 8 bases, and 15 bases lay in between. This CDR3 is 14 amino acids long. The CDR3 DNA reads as TGCGCCAGCAGCCCTGTTGGGAAGAGGGACACCATATATTTT. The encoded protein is CASSPVGKRDTIYF.

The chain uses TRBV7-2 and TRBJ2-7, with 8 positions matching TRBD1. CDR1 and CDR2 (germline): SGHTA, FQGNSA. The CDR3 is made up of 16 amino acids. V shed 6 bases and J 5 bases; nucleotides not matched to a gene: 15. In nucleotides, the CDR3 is TGTGCCAGCAGTCAAAGGGCAGGGGGCGATAGGAACGAGCAGTACTTC. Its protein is CASSQRAGGDRNEQYF.

CDR3 loop: CASSRVAWETQYF. In DNA form, the CDR3 reads TGTGCCAGCAGCCGAGTCGCATGGGAGACCCAGTACTTC. The rearrangement uses TRBV7-2 and TRBJ2-5; no definite D call. Looked up from germline, CDR1 is SGHTA and CDR2 is FQGNSA. The CDR3 has 13 residues. V was cut by 5 bases and J by 5 bases, with 12 bases left in between.

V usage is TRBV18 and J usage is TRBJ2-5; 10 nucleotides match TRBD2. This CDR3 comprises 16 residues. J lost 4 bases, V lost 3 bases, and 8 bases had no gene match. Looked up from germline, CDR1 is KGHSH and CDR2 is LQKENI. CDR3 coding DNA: TGTGCCAGCTCACCGACGTCTAGCGGGGGCGCAGAGACCCAGTACTTC. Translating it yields CASSPTSSGGAETQYF.

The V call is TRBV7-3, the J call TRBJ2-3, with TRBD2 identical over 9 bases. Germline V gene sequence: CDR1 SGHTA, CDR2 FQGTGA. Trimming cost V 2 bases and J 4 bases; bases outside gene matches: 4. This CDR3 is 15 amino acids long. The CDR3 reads CASSLGGGAADTQYF. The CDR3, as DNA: TGTGCCAGCAGCTTAGGCGGGGGGGCAGCAGATACGCAGTATTTT.